Each of the 19 T cell receptor beta chains below was sequenced from the same sample in a study of CD8 T cells in Susac syndrome. RNA in amounts of 0.5 to 1 ug was reverse transcribed with random hexamers. Via MiXCR, TCRdb re-called the immunoSEQ multiplex PCR reads, giving one row per CDR3 protein. Here the sample spans about 140,000 distinct CDR3 sequences, approximately 93% being singletons. Sequencing input: CD8+ T cells from PBMCs. These receptors were collected from a human donor in good health.

The rearrangement uses TRBV6-2 or TRBV6-3 and TRBJ2-7; 11 positions agree with TRBD2. The ends lost 10 bases at V and 2 bases at J; junction bases unmatched: 7. The CDR3 sequence is 14 residues long. From germline, CDR1 is MNHEY and CDR2 SVGEGT. For the CDR3, the DNA is TGTGCCACCCTAGCGGGAGGAGGTCCCTACGAGCAGTACTTC. This translates into CATLAGGGPYEQYF.

This sequence joins TRBV12-3 or TRBV12-4 and TRBJ2-7; 9 positions match TRBD2. The V and J ends lost 5 bases and 9 bases, in that order; junction bases with no gene match: 14. The CDR3 has 15 residues. The chain's CDR3 is CASSPRLAVAMGQYF. The CDR3 coding sequence is TGTGCCAGCAGTCCCAGACTAGCGGTAGCGATGGGGCAGTACTTC.

The CDR3 DNA sequence: TGTGCCTGGAGTGAGGGAAGGACTAGCACAGATACGCAGTATTTT. Residues: CAWSEGRTSTDTQYF. The chain uses TRBV30 and TRBJ2-3; D might be TRBD2 (5 bases). The CDR3 loop spans 15 amino acids. Germline V gene data show CDR1 as GTSNPN and CDR2 as SVGIG (reference sequence). The V gene lost 1 base and the J gene lost 0 bases, with 11 bases spanning the gap. Together with reference TRBV30 and TRBJ2-3, the CDR3 gives the full variable domain: SQTIHQWPATLVQPVGSPLSLECTVEGTSNPNLYWYRQAAGRGLQLLFYSVGIGQISSEVPQNLSASRPQDRQFILSSKKLLLSDSGFYLCAWSEGRTSTDTQYFGPGTRLTVL.

The CDR3 loop is CASSPRQGEETQYF. Here the CDR3 DNA reads TGTGCCAGCAGTCCGAGACAGGGAGAAGAGACCCAGTACTTC. This chain joins TRBV28 and TRBJ2-5; 7 nucleotides line up with TRBD1. The CDR3 sequence is 14 residues long. The germline V gene has CDR1 MDHEN and CDR2 SYDVKM. Unmatched junction bases numbered 6, after V lost 5 bases and J lost 3 bases. The whole variable domain, filled in from reference TRBV28 and TRBJ2-5, reads DVKVTQSSRYLVKRTGEKVFLECVQDMDHENMFWYRQDPGLGLRLIYFSYDVKMKEKGDIPEGYSVSREKKERFSLILESASTNQTSMYLCASSPRQGEETQYFGPGTRLLVL.

The V gene is TRBV27, the J gene TRBJ2-1; 7 bases are shared with TRBD2. This CDR3 has 14 residues. Per germline, CDR1 MNHEY and CDR2 SMNVEV (reference sequence). Germline trimming cut 5 bases from V and 6 bases from J; bases unmatched to any gene: 7. CDR3 region: CASSKAGSPNEQFF. CDR3 coding DNA: TGTGCCAGCAGTAAAGCGGGAAGCCCCAATGAGCAGTTCTTC.

The genes are TRBV29-1 and TRBJ2-1, with 9 bases matching TRBD1. The CDR3 consists of 12 residues. Germline CDR1 reads SQVTM; CDR2 reads ANQGSEA. J lost 3 bases, V lost 7 bases, and 1 base had no gene match. This chain's CDR3 is CSGQGVYNEQFF. In DNA, the CDR3 is TGCAGCGGACAGGGGGTCTACAATGAGCAGTTCTTC.

V and J are TRBV27 and TRBJ2-4; D is perhaps TRBD2 (5 bases). The CDR3 has 16 amino acids. V lost 3 bases, J lost 0 bases, and 12 bases lay in between. Germline V gives CDR1 MNHEY, CDR2 SMNVEV (reference sequence). This CDR3 is CASSFSSEGAKNIQYF. CDR3 nucleotides: TGTGCCAGCAGTTTCTCAAGTGAGGGAGCCAAAAACATTCAGTACTTC.

J is TRBJ2-1 and V is TRBV27, with TRBD2 identical over 7 bases. CDR1 is MNHEY and CDR2 is SMNVEV in the germline V gene (reference sequence). V lost 3 bases to trimming and J lost 3 bases; unmatched junction nucleotides: 8. The CDR3 has 16 residues. DNA for the CDR3: TGTGCCAGCAGTTTTAGCGGGTCCCCTGGCTACAATGAGCAGTTCTTC. Its translation: CASSFSGSPGYNEQFF.

The chain links TRBV28 to TRBJ2-6; D is unclear. Deletions cut 6 bases from V and 4 bases from J, with 16 bases between. Per germline, CDR1 MDHEN and CDR2 SYDVKM. This CDR3 has 16 residues. This CDR3 reads CASSLLAVPGANVLTF. CDR3 nucleotide sequence: TGTGCCAGCAGCCTCCTCGCGGTACCCGGGGCCAACGTCCTGACTTTC.

V and J are TRBV7-3 and TRBJ1-4; perhaps TRBD1 as D (5 bases). V dropped 4 bases and J dropped 6 bases, with 9 bases sitting between them. Per germline, CDR1 SGHTA and CDR2 FQGTGA. There are 13 residues in the CDR3. CDR3 in amino acids: CASSSGGDEKLFF. CDR3 sequence (DNA): TGTGCCAGCAGCTCCGGAGGGGATGAAAAACTGTTTTTT.

This chain links TRBV6-5 with TRBJ1-2, with TRBD1 matching over 9 bases. V was clipped by 6 bases and J by 2 bases; unmatched bases: 4. Germline V lookup: CDR1 MNHEY, CDR2 SVGAGI. This CDR3 contains 14 residues. The CDR3 sequence: CASRIQGANYGYTF. CDR3 nucleotide sequence: TGTGCCAGCAGAATACAGGGGGCGAACTATGGCTACACCTTC.

The chain links TRBV28 to TRBJ1-4; D might be TRBD1 (5 bases). This CDR3 is built from 13 residues. Germline CDR1 is MDHEN and CDR2 is SYDVKM. V shed 5 bases and J shed 8 bases, with 12 bases lying between them. CDR3 coding DNA: TGTGCCAGCAGTCTCGGGACGGGAGAAAAACTGTTTTTT. Its translation: CASSLGTGEKLFF. Combining the CDR3 with reference TRBV28 and TRBJ1-4 gives the whole variable domain DVKVTQSSRYLVKRTGEKVFLECVQDMDHENMFWYRQDPGLGLRLIYFSYDVKMKEKGDIPEGYSVSREKKERFSLILESASTNQTSMYLCASSLGTGEKLFFGSGTQLSVL.

The J gene is TRBJ2-1, the V gene TRBV11-2; D gene unclear. The ends were cut back, 2 bases at V and 8 bases at J, with 10 bases in the middle. The CDR3 extends over 13 amino acids. Germline-derived CDR1 and CDR2 are SGHAT and FQNNGV. In DNA, the CDR3 is TGTGCCAGCAGCTTAAGGGTGTCGGATGAGCAGTTCTTC. As protein: CASSLRVSDEQFF. Variable domain in full (rest from reference TRBV11-2 and TRBJ2-1): EAGVAQSPRYKIIEKRQSVAFWCNPISGHATLYWYQQILGQGPKLLIQFQNNGVVDDSQLPKDRFSAERLKGVDSTLKIQPAKLEDSAVYLCASSLRVSDEQFFGPGTRLTVL.

The rearrangement uses TRBV28 and TRBJ1-5, with 8 bases that match TRBD1. Germline values: CDR1 MDHEN, CDR2 SYDVKM. This CDR3 comprises 14 residues. V trimming: 3 bases; J trimming: 4 bases; junction bases outside the gene matches: 2. The CDR3, as DNA: TGTGCCAGCAGTTTGCAGGGGGCTAATCAGCCCCAGCATTTT. It encodes CASSLQGANQPQHF.

The J gene is TRBJ1-2, the V gene TRBV7-9; a possible D gene is TRBD1 (5 bases). V lost 2 bases, J lost 3 bases, and 13 bases lay in between. The length of the CDR3 is 15 residues. Germline V gene sequence: CDR1 SEHNR, CDR2 FQNEAQ (reference sequence). The CDR3 bases are TGTGCCAGCAGCTTACTCGGCAGGGTCGACTATGGCTACACCTTC. Its translation is CASSLLGRVDYGYTF.

The CDR3 region is CASSFGRGTGELFF. The CDR3 bases are TGTGCCAGCAGTTTCGGCAGGGGCACCGGGGAGCTGTTTTTT. The chain combines TRBV27 with TRBJ2-2, with D tentatively TRBD1 (6 bases). The CDR3 totals 14 residues. Between the trimmed V and J ends, which lost 3 bases and 4 bases, there was a span of 9 bases. CDR1 is MNHEY and CDR2 is SMNVEV in the germline V gene (reference sequence).

The chain couples TRBV27 to TRBJ1-2; no clear D. From germline, CDR1 is MNHEY and CDR2 SMNVEV (reference sequence). Trimming took off 5 bases at V and 7 bases at J, with 14 bases between the two ends. This CDR3 spans 13 amino acids. The CDR3 nucleotides are TGTGCCAGCAGTACCTTTGGACGGAGTGGCTACACCTTC. This encodes CASSTFGRSGYTF.

The CDR3 nucleotides read TGCAGTGCTTTACCGGGACTAGCGCTTGCAGATACGCAGTATTTT. This gives the protein CSALPGLALADTQYF. The genes are TRBV20-1 and TRBJ2-3; TRBD2 agrees at 10 bases. Trimming took 5 bases from V and 4 from J; bases not matched to a gene: 9. CDR1 and CDR2 from the germline V gene are DFQATT and SNEGSKA (reference sequence). The CDR3 runs to 15 residues.

The chain has TRBV5-1 and TRBJ2-1; 13 bases line up with TRBD2. Trimming removed 3 bases from V and 7 bases from J; junction bases left unmatched: 7. CDR1 is SGHRS and CDR2 is YFSETQ in the germline V gene. The CDR3 has 16 amino acids. The CDR3 reads CASSSGLAGVTNEQFF. CDR3 DNA sequence: TGCGCCAGCAGCTCTGGACTAGCGGGAGTGACGAATGAGCAGTTCTTC.